The 19 T cell receptor beta chains presented below share a single source sample, sequenced in a study of blood T cell repertoires in COVID-19. The protocol was immunoSEQ multiplex PCR, while the TCRdb copy is restricted to in-frame clones and leaves out a portion. The table has about 150,000 clones, about 89% seen once. Source material: peripheral blood. These receptors all stem from a middle-aged man with acute or convalescent COVID-19.

V is TRBV27 and J is TRBJ1-6, with TRBD1 identical over 7 bases. V was clipped by 6 bases and J by 3 bases; unmatched bases: 2. Germline values: CDR1 MNHEY, CDR2 SMNVEV (reference sequence). CDR3 length: 14 residues. For the CDR3, the DNA is TGTGCCAGCAGAGGGGACAGCTATAATTCACCCCTCCACTTT. Protein sequence: CASRGDSYNSPLHF.

The rearrangement links TRBV6-5 to TRBJ2-2; 10 bases fit TRBD1. From germline, CDR1 is MNHEY and CDR2 SVGAGI. With 7 bases clipped from V and 6 bases from J, the junction kept 8 bases outside the gene matches. The CDR3 consists of 15 residues. The CDR3 DNA reads TGTGCCAGCAAAAAGGGACAGGGGCCCCCCGGGGAGCTGTTTTTT. As protein: CASKKGQGPPGELFF.

The V call is TRBV5-4, the J call TRBJ2-5; 10 bases are shared with TRBD2. V lost 4 bases and J lost 3; bases outside the gene matches: 9. Germline V lookup: CDR1 SGHNT, CDR2 YYREEE (reference sequence). The length of the CDR3 is 16 residues. The CDR3 nucleotides read TGTGCCAGCAGCCCGGGGGGGCTAGCGGGAGAAGAGACCCAGTACTTC. Encoded protein: CASSPGGLAGEETQYF.

The chain links TRBV6-5 to TRBJ1-5; D remains unclear. Germline V gene data show CDR1 as MNHEY and CDR2 as SVGAGI. The CDR3 totals 14 residues. V dropped 0 bases and J dropped 6 bases, with 9 bases sitting between them. Here the CDR3 reads CASSYSSPSQPQHF. The CDR3 DNA reads TGTGCCAGCAGTTACTCGTCCCCATCTCAGCCCCAGCATTTT.

The chain couples TRBV6-2 or TRBV6-3 to TRBJ2-5, with D tentatively TRBD1 (5 bases). The CDR3 spans 15 residues. Trimming shortened V by 3 bases and J by 4 bases, and 15 bases separated the two germline ends. Germline V CDR1 and CDR2: MNHEY, SVGEGT. CDR3 amino acids: CASSYPQGKGETQYF. The DNA for the CDR3 is TGTGCCAGCAGTTATCCCCAGGGAAAGGGAGAGACCCAGTACTTC.

The chain employs TRBV11-2 and TRBJ2-7, with a possible D match to TRBD2 (5 bases). V gave up 4 bases and J gave up 3 bases, with 19 bases separating them. The CDR3 is made up of 16 amino acids. Germline V lookup: CDR1 SGHAT, CDR2 FQNNGV. CDR3 region: CASSSSAGGGYYEQYF. DNA for the CDR3: TGTGCCAGCAGCTCCTCCGCAGGAGGTGGGTACTACGAGCAGTACTTC.

V usage is TRBV28 and J usage is TRBJ1-2; TRBD1 might be the D (5 bases). CDR3 length: 15 residues. Germline CDR1 reads MDHEN; CDR2 reads SYDVKM. With 2 bases removed from V and 7 bases from J, the gap between germline ends came to 17 bases. In DNA, the CDR3 is TGTGCCAGCAGTTTAGGGGGAGGGAGTATCGCTGGCTACACCTTC. This gives the protein CASSLGGGSIAGYTF.

The CDR3 DNA reads TGCGCCAGCAGCTCCGGGGGTCACTCTGGAAACACCATATATTTT. It codes for CASSSGGHSGNTIYF. The chain employs TRBV5-1 and TRBJ1-3; the D gene is possibly TRBD1 (5 bases). CDR3 length equals 15 residues. The V end lost 3 bases, the J end lost 0 bases, and 10 bases lay between the germline ends. The germline V gene has CDR1 SGHRS and CDR2 YFSETQ.

The CDR3, as DNA: TGTGCCTGGCAGTCGGTGGGCAGAGCTAACTATGGCTACACCTTC. Encoded protein: CAWQSVGRANYGYTF. This chain links TRBV30 with TRBJ1-2; D unresolved. There are 15 residues in the CDR3. V shed 5 bases and J shed 0 bases, with 16 bases lying between them. CDR1 is GTSNPN and CDR2 is SVGIG in the germline V gene (reference sequence).

The V and J genes are TRBV29-1 and TRBJ2-5, with D perhaps TRBD2 (5 bases). Germline V gene sequence: CDR1 SQVTM, CDR2 ANQGSEA. V lost 4 bases and J 5 bases, leaving 11 bases between the germline ends. The CDR3 totals 12 residues. The CDR3 here is CSVAEGVETQYF. In DNA, the CDR3 is TGCAGCGTTGCCGAGGGAGTCGAGACCCAGTACTTC.

The gene calls are TRBV28 and TRBJ2-2; 7 nucleotides match TRBD1. With 1 base clipped from V and 6 bases from J, the junction kept 8 bases outside the gene matches. The CDR3 contains 16 residues. CDR1 and CDR2 from the germline V gene are MDHEN and SYDVKM. The CDR3 coding sequence is TGTGCCAGCAGTTTATCCGCAGGGGGATACTCCGGGGAGCTGTTTTTT. It is translated as CASSLSAGGYSGELFF.

The chain joins TRBV7-6 to TRBJ2-5; D is possibly TRBD1 (5 bases). This CDR3 is 14 amino acids long. The germline V gene encodes CDR1 SGHVS and CDR2 FNYEAQ. V lost 4 bases and J 5 bases, leaving 14 bases between the germline ends. In DNA, the CDR3 is TGTGCCAGCAGCTATGAAGGGGTTTCCGAGACCCAGTACTTC. Protein product: CASSYEGVSETQYF.

The chain carries TRBV27 and TRBJ1-1; the match to TRBD1 covers 7 bases. The CDR3 totals 15 residues. Germline lookup yields CDR1 MNHEY and CDR2 SMNVEV (reference sequence). V lost 8 bases and J lost 5; bases outside the gene matches: 14. The CDR3 DNA follows: TGTGCCAGCCAACAGGGGATCGGCTGGGGGACTGAAGCTTTCTTT. Its translation: CASQQGIGWGTEAFF.

This clone came up once. The V and J genes are TRBV12-3 or TRBV12-4 and TRBJ1-5; maybe TRBD1 (6 bases). V was shortened by 6 bases and J by 7 bases, with 13 bases between the two germline ends. The CDR3 runs to 13 residues. The CDR3 reads CASSLGTSQPQHF. CDR3 bases: TGTGCCAGCAGCCTGGGGACATCCCAGCCCCAGCATTTT.

The rearrangement joins TRBV5-4 to TRBJ2-7; no clear D gene. Germline V gene lookup returns CDR1 SGHNT and CDR2 YYREEE (reference sequence). V gave up 1 base and J gave up 0 bases, with 14 bases separating them. This CDR3 contains 16 residues. The CDR3 DNA reads as TGTGCCAGCAGCTTGTTTGGGCCATATAGCTCCTACGAGCAGTACGTC. This translates into CASSLFGPYSSYEQYV.

The rearrangement links TRBV10-3 to TRBJ2-5; 14 positions agree with TRBD2. CDR3 length equals 15 residues. V gave up 8 bases and J gave up 4 bases; unmatched junction bases: 6. Looked up from germline, CDR1 is ENHRY and CDR2 is SYGVKD. In DNA form, the CDR3 reads TGTGCCATCGGGTTGGGACTAGCGGGGGCAGAGACCCAGTACTTC. Translation: CAIGLGLAGAETQYF.

The chain carries TRBV18 and TRBJ1-5; TRBD1 matches 8 bases. Trimming took 3 bases from V and 6 from J; bases not matched to a gene: 7. CDR1 KGHSH and CDR2 LQKENI come from the germline V gene. This CDR3 contains 15 residues. As DNA, the CDR3 is TGTGCCAGCTCACCCCAGGCAGGGGGCGGTCAGCCCCAGCATTTT. Its protein product is CASSPQAGGGQPQHF.

The chain has TRBV28 and TRBJ1-5; a possible D gene is TRBD1 (5 bases). This CDR3 spans 17 amino acids. V gave up 2 bases and J gave up 11 bases, with 25 bases separating them. Germline CDR1 is MDHEN and CDR2 is SYDVKM. The CDR3 nucleotides are TGTGCCAGCAGTTTAGTTTCAGGGCCATATCGGAGAAAGTCCCAGCATTTT. This translates into CASSLVSGPYRRKSQHF.

This rearrangement joins TRBV19 to TRBJ2-5; 9 nucleotides agree with TRBD1. The germline CDR1 and CDR2 sequences are LNHDA and SQIVND (reference sequence). V shed 6 bases, J shed 4 bases, and the junction held 3 bases outside the gene matches. The CDR3 consists of 13 residues. The DNA for the CDR3 is TGTGCCAGTAGCCAGACAGGGGGAGAGACCCAGTACTTC. Translation gives CASSQTGGETQYF.